This TCR beta chain was identified during a study of regulatory T cells in long-lasting Graves disease. HTBI primers from iRepertoire and Arm-PCR of CDR3 regions yielded the TCR beta libraries. TCRdb re-analysed the multiplex PCR reads in MiXCR, keeping a single row per CDR3 protein. The sample includes about 450,000 distinct CDR3 sequences, 15% to 20% of them seen just once. Overall study results and limits: Thyroid tissue went unexamined; only peripheral blood was analyzed. TRBV28, TRBJ1-2 and TRBJ2-5 emerged as the favored segments in persistent disease.

The CDR3 is 12 amino acids. V lost 5 bases to trimming and J lost 0 bases, with 4 bases between them. This clonotype was observed many times. Antigen: not known. Time point defined: newly diagnosed GD, antithyroid drugs for less than 3 months. TCR sequences were obtained from RNA taken from PBMCs. EDTA tubes received 9 to 10 milliliters of collected peripheral blood. A further study also used this sample, focusing on T cells in Graves' hyperthyroidism and ophthalmopathy.

The material was peripheral blood mononuclear cells (PBMCs), obtained at new diagnosis, from a patient treated with antithyroid drugs. The chain uses TRBV12-3 or TRBV12-4 and TRBJ2-5; D uncertain. The source is a woman aged 25 to 45 with Graves disease. The CDR3 bases are TGTGCCAGCAGTCGAAACCAAGAGACCCAGTACTTC. This codes for CASSRNQETQYF.